These 28 T cell receptor beta chains share one sample of origin, sequenced in a study of blood T cell repertoires in COVID-19. The table came from immunoSEQ multiplex PCR; TCRdb's copy has only in-frame clones and leaves some out. The table shows about 150,000 clones, with 75% to 90% occurring only once. The sample consisted of peripheral blood. The receptor set was obtained from a woman aged 60-70 years with active COVID-19.

The V gene is TRBV4-2, the J gene TRBJ2-3, with TRBD2 matching over 10 bases. Trimming cost V 3 bases and J 1 base; bases outside gene matches: 4. This CDR3 contains 16 residues. Looked up from germline, CDR1 is LGHNA and CDR2 is YNFKEQ. The CDR3 coding sequence is TGTGCCAGCAGCCAGCACGGGACTAGCGGCACAGATACGCAGTATTTT. Protein product: CASSQHGTSGTDTQYF.

With respect to this clone: The junction departs from the called germline gene at one end, perhaps through a read error. V gene TRBV12-3 or TRBV12-4 combines with J gene TRBJ1-5; no clear D gene. This CDR3 comprises 12 residues. The CDR3 here is CVSSSNSQPQHF. Here the CDR3 DNA reads TGTGTCAGCAGTTCTAATAGTCAGCCCCAGCATTTT.

CDR3 coding DNA: TGTGCCAGCAGCTACTCCGGGACTATTGACAATGAGCAGTTCTTC. This translates into CASSYSGTIDNEQFF. This chain links TRBV7-3 with TRBJ2-1; the match to TRBD2 covers 7 bases. CDR3 length equals 15 residues. The J segment lost 5 bases and the V segment lost 4 bases, leaving 8 bases of the junction unmatched. CDR1 SGHTA and CDR2 FQGTGA come from the germline V gene.

This chain links TRBV10-3 with TRBJ2-1; TRBD2 matches at 7 bases. Trimming removed 2 bases from V and 7 bases from J; junction bases left unmatched: 5. Per germline, CDR1 ENHRY and CDR2 SYGVKD. The CDR3 runs 14 residues. The CDR3 DNA reads as TGTGCCATCAGTGAGGGCGGGAGCAATAATGAGCAGTTCTTC. Its protein is CAISEGGSNNEQFF.

V usage is TRBV18 and J usage is TRBJ1-5; D is possibly TRBD1 (5 bases). V was trimmed by 1 base and J by 3 bases, leaving 16 bases between them. The germline V gene has CDR1 KGHSH and CDR2 LQKENI. The CDR3 covers 17 residues. This CDR3 is CASSPLAGFSLNQPQHF. CDR3 coding DNA: TGTGCCAGCTCACCACTTGCAGGGTTCTCCCTCAATCAGCCCCAGCATTTT.

This chain connects TRBV28 to TRBJ2-2, with 7 bases identical to TRBD1. The CDR3 consists of 15 residues. J lost 1 base, V lost 6 bases, and 5 bases had no gene match. CDR1 and CDR2 from the germline V gene are MDHEN and SYDVKM. CDR3 nucleotides: TGTGCCAGCAGGTCCGGGACAGAGAACACCGGGGAGCTGTTTTTT. Translated: CASRSGTENTGELFF.

This chain links TRBV11-3 with TRBJ2-5, with 7 bases identical to TRBD2. Germline CDR1 SGHNT, CDR2 YENEEA. J was trimmed by 0 bases and V by 1 base; bases with no gene match: 2. The CDR3 has 15 residues. CDR3 protein: CASSLGGTNQETQYF. The CDR3 nucleotides are TGTGCCAGCAGCTTAGGCGGGACTAACCAAGAGACCCAGTACTTC.

The gene calls are TRBV15 and TRBJ2-7, with 7 bases identical to TRBD1. V shed 9 bases, J shed 5 bases, and the junction held 10 bases outside the gene matches. Germline CDR1 reads LNHNV; CDR2 reads YYDKDF (reference sequence). CDR3 size: 13 residues. The CDR3 sequence: CATRRGREDEQYF. The CDR3 bases are TGTGCCACTAGAAGGGGGCGCGAGGACGAGCAGTACTTC.

The chain uses TRBV30 and TRBJ1-3; 8 bases agree with TRBD1. CDR3 length: 14 amino acids. J gave up 0 bases and V 5 bases, and 3 bases lay outside the gene matches. Germline lookup yields CDR1 GTSNPN and CDR2 SVGIG (reference sequence). CDR3 DNA sequence: TGTGCCTGGGACAGGGGTTACTCTGGAAACACCATATATTTT. Protein: CAWDRGYSGNTIYF.

The CDR3, as DNA: TGTGCCAGCAGTACCGGACAGTCAACTAATGAAAAACTGTTTTTT. Residues: CASSTGQSTNEKLFF. This chain joins TRBV28 and TRBJ1-4; D is possibly TRBD1 (6 bases). V was clipped by 5 bases and J by 0 bases, with 10 bases between them. Germline V gives CDR1 MDHEN, CDR2 SYDVKM. CDR3 length: 15 residues.

This clone appeared a single time. The V and J genes are TRBV11-2 and TRBJ1-1; a possible D gene is TRBD1 (5 bases). The CDR3 runs 16 residues. Trimming left V 1 base short and J 3 bases short, with 15 bases between. Germline V lookup: CDR1 SGHAT, CDR2 FQNNGV. The CDR3 spells CASSLGDGGLDTEAFF. The CDR3 nucleotides read TGTGCCAGCAGCTTAGGGGACGGGGGTTTGGACACTGAAGCTTTCTTT.

The chain combines TRBV5-1 with TRBJ1-1; D unclear. There are 14 residues in the CDR3. Germline-derived CDR1 and CDR2 are SGHRS and YFSETQ. The V and J ends lost 2 bases and 3 bases respectively, with 11 bases between them. The CDR3 here is CASSLGGTYTEAFF. Written as DNA, the CDR3 is TGCGCCAGCAGCTTAGGAGGTACGTACACTGAAGCTTTCTTT. The full variable domain, completed using reference TRBV5-1 and TRBJ1-1, is KAGVTQTPRYLIKTRGQQVTLSCSPISGHRSVSWYQQTPGQGLQFLFEYFSETQRNKGNFPGRFSGRQFSNSRSEMNVSTLELGDSALYLCASSLGGTYTEAFFGQGTRLTVV.

The chain employs TRBV6-2 or TRBV6-3 and TRBJ1-5, with 9 bases lining up with TRBD1. Germline V gene data show CDR1 as MNHEY and CDR2 as SVGEGT. The CDR3 has 13 amino acids. With V trimmed by 4 bases and J by 7 bases, 2 bases remained unmatched. The CDR3 region is CASSWDRAQPQHF. In DNA, the CDR3 is TGTGCCAGCAGTTGGGACAGGGCACAGCCCCAGCATTTT.

V usage is TRBV12-3 or TRBV12-4 and J usage is TRBJ1-2, with D unclear. V lost 5 bases, J lost 7 bases, and 11 bases lay in between. The CDR3 spans 12 residues. Here the CDR3 DNA reads TGTGCCAGCAGTATCCGCCGAGCTGGCTACACCTTC. Its translation is CASSIRRAGYTF.

The chain has TRBV7-2 and TRBJ2-5, with TRBD1 matching 7 bases. The CDR3 has 15 residues. V gave up 1 base and J gave up 1 base; unmatched junction bases: 3. Germline CDR1 is SGHTA and CDR2 is FQGNSA. CDR3 sequence (DNA): TGTGCCAGCAGCTTAGAAGGGACAGCCCAAGAGACCCAGTACTTC. Residues: CASSLEGTAQETQYF.

As DNA, the CDR3 is TGTGCCAGCAGCCCCGGGCTAGCGGGAGGGAGTGAGCAGTTCTTC. As protein: CASSPGLAGGSEQFF. The chain joins TRBV5-5 to TRBJ2-1; 12 bases align to TRBD2. V was pared by 4 bases and J by 9 bases, with 8 bases of the junction left unmatched. Germline V CDR1 and CDR2: SGHKS, YYEKEE (reference sequence). This CDR3 is built from 15 residues.

This clone was observed a few times. This sequence joins TRBV2 and TRBJ2-3, with TRBD2 matching over 7 bases. V dropped 10 bases and J dropped 1; count of bases not matched to a gene: 5. This CDR3 is built from 13 residues. Germline loops: CDR1 SNHLY, CDR2 FYNNEI. CDR3 loop: CATGLGRTDTQYF. The CDR3 nucleotides read TGTGCCACCGGACTAGGCCGCACAGATACGCAGTATTTT.

The J gene is TRBJ2-3, the V gene TRBV10-3, with D unclear. In germline, CDR1 is ENHRY, CDR2 SYGVKD. Between the trimmed V and J ends, which lost 4 bases and 1 base, there was a span of 9 bases. The CDR3 has 14 amino acids. The CDR3: CAISGGPGTDTQYF. The CDR3 nucleotides read TGTGCCATCAGTGGCGGCCCTGGCACAGATACGCAGTATTTT.

J is TRBJ2-7 and V is TRBV15; TRBD1 matches at 9 bases. V was pared by 5 bases and J by 13 bases, with 12 bases of the junction left unmatched. Germline lookup yields CDR1 LNHNV and CDR2 YYDKDF (reference sequence). The length of the CDR3 is 13 residues. For the CDR3, the DNA is TGTGCCACCAGCGGTGGACAGGGGCCCGTTATATACTTC. Protein product: CATSGGQGPVIYF. The entire variable domain, with the rest obtained from reference TRBV15 and TRBJ2-7, is as follows: DAMVIQNPRYQVTQFGKPVTLSCSQTLNHNVMYWYQQKSSQAPKLLFHYYDKDFNNEADTPDNFQSRRPNTSFCFLDIRSPGLGDTAMYLCATSGGQGPVIYFGPGTRLTVT.

The rearrangement uses TRBV7-3 and TRBJ1-2; TRBD1 aligns across 12 bases. J lost 8 bases, V lost 7 bases, and 5 bases had no gene match. CDR3 length: 13 amino acids. Per the germline V gene, CDR1 is SGHTA and CDR2 is FQGTGA. The CDR3 DNA reads TGTGCCAGCACGACCGGGACAGGGGGCGGCTACACCTTC. Protein product: CASTTGTGGGYTF.

This chain links TRBV9 with TRBJ2-3; 7 bases fit TRBD2. The CDR3 has 16 residues. The J segment lost 2 bases and the V segment lost 6 bases, leaving 12 bases of the junction unmatched. Germline V gives CDR1 SGDLS, CDR2 YYNGEE. CDR3 DNA: TGTGCCAGCACCAGGCAGGCGGGAGCGATCACAGATACGCAGTATTTT. This gives the protein CASTRQAGAITDTQYF.

The chain carries TRBV5-1 and TRBJ2-1; 10 bases are shared with TRBD2. Germline-derived CDR1 and CDR2 are SGHRS and YFSETQ. With 0 bases clipped from V and 8 bases from J, the junction kept 14 bases outside the gene matches. The CDR3 has 18 amino acids. For the CDR3, the DNA is TGCGCCAGCAGCTTGGTCATGCTGGGAGCGGGAGGGCGATATGAGCAGTTCTTC. Protein product: CASSLVMLGAGGRYEQFF.

In DNA, the CDR3 is TGTGCCAGCAGCTTCAACTTAGCGGCCTCCTACGAGCAGTACTTC. Protein: CASSFNLAASYEQYF. The V and J genes are TRBV11-2 and TRBJ2-7; D might be TRBD2 (6 bases). The CDR3 is 15 amino acids. Germline V gives CDR1 SGHAT, CDR2 FQNNGV. Trimming cost V 3 bases and J 0 bases, with 12 bases left between them.

V gene TRBV28 combines with J gene TRBJ2-3; a weak D match, TRBD2 (6 bases). The CDR3 runs 12 residues. V lost 4 bases, J lost 9 bases, and 11 bases lay in between. Looked up from germline, CDR1 is MDHEN and CDR2 is SYDVKM. Here the CDR3 DNA reads TGTGCCAGCAGTTCAAGACTAGTGACGCAGTATTTT. Translation gives CASSSRLVTQYF.

The chain carries TRBV7-9 and TRBJ2-5; 11 nucleotides line up with TRBD1. With V trimmed by 11 bases and J by 2 bases, 7 bases remained unmatched. The CDR3 length is 14 residues. Germline V gene lookup returns CDR1 SEHNR and CDR2 FQNEAQ (reference sequence). CDR3 in DNA: TGTGCCGGAGCGTGGGACAGGGGGCAAGAGACCCAGTACTTC. It is translated as CAGAWDRGQETQYF.

The chain uses TRBV7-3 and TRBJ2-3, with 12 bases aligning to TRBD2. Trimming removed 2 bases from V and 5 bases from J; junction bases left unmatched: 8. Germline assignment: CDR1 SGHTA and CDR2 FQGTGA. The CDR3 is 17 amino acids. CDR3 coding DNA: TGTGCCAGCAGCTTAGCGGCTAGCGGGAGGGGAATAGATACGCAGTATTTT. This sequence encodes CASSLAASGRGIDTQYF.

The rearrangement uses TRBV28 and TRBJ1-3, with TRBD1 as a possible D gene (6 bases). The CDR3 runs 13 residues. Germline V gene sequence: CDR1 MDHEN, CDR2 SYDVKM. V lost 4 bases to trimming and J lost 4 bases, with 8 bases between them. CDR3 coding DNA: TGTGCCAGCAGTTCCGGACAGGGAAACACCATATATTTT. It codes for CASSSGQGNTIYF. Full variable domain (rest looked up from reference TRBV28 and TRBJ1-3): DVKVTQSSRYLVKRTGEKVFLECVQDMDHENMFWYRQDPGLGLRLIYFSYDVKMKEKGDIPEGYSVSREKKERFSLILESASTNQTSMYLCASSSGQGNTIYFGEGSWLTVV.

The chain links TRBV6-5 to TRBJ2-1, with 8 bases fitting TRBD1. The CDR3 contains 15 residues. Germline CDR1 and CDR2: MNHEY and SVGAGI. V shed 6 bases, J shed 2 bases, and the junction held 6 bases outside the gene matches. CDR3 DNA: TGTGCCAGCAGATTATGGACAGGGACCTACAATGAGCAGTTCTTC. The encoded protein is CASRLWTGTYNEQFF.